This T cell receptor (beta chain) was profiled in a study of blood T cell repertoires in COVID-19. About the research overall: Spain, Italy and the United States supplied samples that represented acute and convalescent COVID-19.

Study members were between 18 and 89 years old and lived in over 20 US regions. Cohort allocation depended upon clinical history that participants reported. V was pared by 3 bases and J by 6 bases, with 21 bases between. This CDR3 is 17 amino acids long. The V gene's germline CDR1 is GTSNPN and CDR2 SVGIG (reference sequence). Using immunoSEQ multiplex PCR, the repertoire was profiled, and TCRdb retains in-frame clones only, with some absent. The table shows some 170,000 clones, with 65% to 90% occurring only once. There are a few counts of this clone. The sample taken for sequencing was PBMCs or T cells enriched from blood (not recorded which). The rearrangement links TRBV30 to TRBJ1-6; possibly TRBD1 for D (6 bases). The receptor was isolated from a man in his forties or fifties who had recovered from COVID-19. The CDR3 region is CAWSSLYRTEPNSPLHF. CDR3 bases: TGTGCCTGGAGCTCGTTGTACAGGACAGAACCTAATTCACCCCTCCACTTT.